The rows below give T cell receptor beta chains drawn from one sample of a study of patients and donors after allogeneic stem cell transplantation. TCRdb used MiXCR to reprocess the RT-PCR reads, holding one entry per CDR3 protein. The sample consists of about 150,000 distinct CDR3 sequences, 24% of them appearing once. The specimen sequenced was blood, either unsorted or a sorted T cell fraction (not recorded which). The source of these receptors is a human donor who was either an allogeneic HSCT recipient or a stem cell or donor lymphocyte infusion donor (not recorded which). It is not recorded whose cells these are; they may come from a transplant donor. The CDR3 runs from the conserved cysteine through the conserved F or W. The order of the fields is J gene, clone size, V gene, D gene, CDR3 length, CDR3 DNA, CDR3 protein. A D gene is named only where the DNA matches it firmly. Only some rows state a clone size, as once, few, many or a class for expanded clones.

TRBJ2-1,.,TRBV5-1,.,14,TGCGCCAGCAGCGTCACCGGGACACCCAATGAGCAGTTCTTC,CASSVTGTPNEQFF
TRBJ2-7,.,TRBV5-1,.,14,TGCGCCAGTCAGACCGGGACACCATCCTACGAGCAGTACTTC,CASQTGTPSYEQYF
TRBJ1-6,few,TRBV20-1,TRBD1,14,TGCAGTGCTAGAGCCCGACAGGGTGGTTCACCCCTCCACTTT,CSARARQGGSPLHF
TRBJ2-6,.,TRBV18,.,14,TGTGCCAGCTCACCTGTCTCTGGGGCCAACGTCCTGACTTTC,CASSPVSGANVLTF
TRBJ1-5,.,TRBV12-3/TRBV12-4,.,15,TGTGCCAGCGGTTTTGGGGGGCACAGCAATCAGCCCCAGCATTTT,CASGFGGHSNQPQHF
TRBJ2-3,many,TRBV12-3/TRBV12-4,TRBD1,14,TGTGCCAGCAGCTCGGGACAGGGAAGAGATACGCAGTATTTT,CASSSGQGRDTQYF
TRBJ1-1,many,TRBV12-3/TRBV12-4,TRBD1,14,TGTGCCAGCAGGAACCCGCCCGGGGACAGGGAAGCTTTCTTT,CASRNPPGDREAFF
TRBJ1-2,.,TRBV4-3,.,15,TGCGCCAGCAGCCAAGATCTGAGACAACTTAATGGCTACACCTTC,CASSQDLRQLNGYTF
TRBJ2-6,.,TRBV10-3,TRBD1,16,TGTGCCATCGGGGGACAGGCGTACTCTGGGGCCAACGTCCTGACTTTC,CAIGGQAYSGANVLTF
TRBJ1-2,few,TRBV5-1,.,15,TGCGCCAGCAGCTTGGAGCAGGGCCGGATCTATGGCTACACCTTC,CASSLEQGRIYGYTF
TRBJ2-5,few,TRBV7-2,.,13,TGTGCCAGCAGCGGGCGCCCACAAGAGACCCAGTACTTC,CASSGRPQETQYF
TRBJ2-1,few,TRBV20-1,TRBD2,17,TGCAGTGCCAATAGCGGGATGGCCCTCAGCTCCTACAATGAGCAGTTCTTC,CSANSGMALSSYNEQFF
TRBJ1-5,many,TRBV12-3/TRBV12-4,TRBD1,15,TGTGCCAGCAGTTTACTAGGGGGCAATGATCAGCCCCAGCATTTT,CASSLLGGNDQPQHF
TRBJ2-7,.,TRBV5-1,TRBD1,15,TGCGCCAGCAGCCCCTGGACAGGGGAGTCCTACGAGCAGTACTTC,CASSPWTGESYEQYF
TRBJ2-3,few,TRBV29-1,.,10,TGCAGCGTTGAAAGAGATACGCAGTATTTT,CSVERDTQYF
TRBJ2-1,.,TRBV25-1,TRBD1,16,TGTGCCAGCAGTGCAGACAGGGGTTTTTCTTACAATGAGCAGTTCTTC,CASSADRGFSYNEQFF
TRBJ1-4,few,TRBV12-3/TRBV12-4,.,19,TGTGCCAGCAGTTTACTTTATGGGGCTAAAGCTTCGCCGAATGAAAAACTGTTTTTT,CASSLLYGAKASPNEKLFF
TRBJ1-3,.,TRBV7-9,.,16,TGTGCCAGCAGCCTAATCCGGTTCCCCTCTGGAAACACCATATATTTT,CASSLIRFPSGNTIYF
TRBJ2-7,few,TRBV3-1,.,15,TGTGCCAGCAGCCCCCGGACCGGGAGCTCCTACGAGCAGTACTTC,CASSPRTGSSYEQYF
TRBJ1-1,.,TRBV29-1,TRBD1,16,TGCAGCGTTGGAGGGACAGGGGACCTTCGGAACACTGAAGCTTTCTTT,CSVGGTGDLRNTEAFF
TRBJ2-5,.,TRBV10-3,.,13,TGTGCCATCAGTGAGACAGGCCAAGAGACCCAGTACTTC,CAISETGQETQYF
TRBJ2-1,many,TRBV5-1,.,17,TGCGCCAGCAGCTTGGCCCAGGGGGGCGCAGGAGTCAATGAGCAGTTCTTC,CASSLAQGGAGVNEQFF
TRBJ1-2,.,TRBV20-1,TRBD1,14,TGCAGTGCTATTGGCCGAATGAGGGGGCATGGCTACACCTTC,CSAIGRMRGHGYTF
TRBJ2-3,.,TRBV29-1,TRBD2,15,TGCAGCGTGACGACTAGCGGGGGGGGCACAGATACGCAGTATTTT,CSVTTSGGGTDTQYF
TRBJ2-7,few,TRBV15,TRBD1,15,TGTGCCACCAGCAGAGATCCCGGACAGGGCTACGAGCAGTACTTC,CATSRDPGQGYEQYF
TRBJ2-5,few,TRBV6-5,.,15,TGTGCCAGCAGCTACGCAAGACCCGGGATGGAGACCCAGTACTTC,CASSYARPGMETQYF
TRBJ2-1,.,TRBV29-1,TRBD1,14,TGCAGCGTTGAAGTCAGGGGGATGTACAATGAGCAGTTCTTC,CSVEVRGMYNEQFF
TRBJ1-1,many,TRBV5-1,.,14,TGCGCCAGCAGGGGTTCTCTGATGAACACTGAAGCTTTCTTT,CASRGSLMNTEAFF
TRBJ1-1,many,TRBV3-1,TRBD1,13,TGTGCCAGCAGCCAGTTACAGGGGGCTGAAGCTTTCTTT,CASSQLQGAEAFF
TRBJ2-7,few,TRBV12-3/TRBV12-4,.,12,TGTGCCAGCAGTCGCACACCTTACGAGCAGTACTTC,CASSRTPYEQYF
TRBJ1-2,.,TRBV12-3/TRBV12-4,.,15,TGTGCCAGCAGTAAACGACAGAAAATTAACTATGGCTACACCTTC,CASSKRQKINYGYTF
TRBJ2-4,few,TRBV12-3/TRBV12-4,.,17,TGTGCCAGCAGTCGATTAGGGGGGACCTTAGCCAAAAACATTCAGTACTTC,CASSRLGGTLAKNIQYF
TRBJ1-5,few,TRBV27,.,14,TGTGCCAGCAGTTACACTCGGGTTGATCAGCCCCAGCATTTT,CASSYTRVDQPQHF
TRBJ1-2,few,TRBV25-1,.,17,TGTGCCAGCAGTGAATGGGAGGGGCAGGGCGTGGACTATGGCTACACCTTC,CASSEWEGQGVDYGYTF
TRBJ2-7,.,TRBV12-3/TRBV12-4,.,13,TGTGCCAGCAGGACCTCCGACTGGGAAGAGCAGTACTTC,CASRTSDWEEQYF
TRBJ1-1,.,TRBV12-3/TRBV12-4,.,11,TGTGCCAGCAGGGCGACGGGCGAAGCTTTCTTT,CASRATGEAFF
TRBJ1-1,.,TRBV7-6,TRBD1,16,TGTGCCAGCAGCCCAGCGACAGGGGCGGCAAACACTGAAGCTTTCTTT,CASSPATGAANTEAFF
TRBJ2-7,few,TRBV10-3,.,13,TGTGCCATCAGTGAGGGCAGCTCCTACGAGCAGTACTTC,CAISEGSSYEQYF
TRBJ2-7,.,TRBV12-3/TRBV12-4,.,11,TGTGCCAGCAGCAACCTAGTCGAGCAGTACTTC,CASSNLVEQYF
TRBJ1-1,.,TRBV7-6,.,15,TGTGCCAGCAGACAAAGGGGGGGAATGAACACTGAAGCTTTCTTT,CASRQRGGMNTEAFF
TRBJ2-1,.,TRBV12-3/TRBV12-4,TRBD2,15,TGTGCCAGCAGTGTCTCCGGACTAGCGGGAAATGAGCAGTTCTTC,CASSVSGLAGNEQFF
TRBJ2-7,few,TRBV5-1,TRBD1,14,TGCGCCAGCAGCTTATACAGGGGGCTTGACGAGCAGTACTTC,CASSLYRGLDEQYF
TRBJ1-2,.,TRBV29-1,TRBD1,13,TGCAGCGTTGGGGGACAGGGAGACTATGGCTACACCTTC,CSVGGQGDYGYTF
TRBJ1-4,.,TRBV7-9,.,15,TGTGCCAGCAGCCCGGGACCGACTAATGAGGGAAAACTGTTTTTT,CASSPGPTNEGKLFF
TRBJ1-1,few,TRBV11-2,.,14,TGTGCCAGGATCCCTCTCGCGGGCCGCTGTGAAGCTTTCTTT,CARIPLAGRCEAFF
TRBJ1-2,few,TRBV12-3/TRBV12-4,.,13,TGTGCCAGCAGTCTTGGACTGCTGCGGGGCTACACCTTC,CASSLGLLRGYTF
TRBJ1-1,few,TRBV20-1,.,14,TGCAGTGCTTTCCCTGGGGCGATGAACACTGAAGCTTTCTTT,CSAFPGAMNTEAFF
TRBJ2-5,.,TRBV2,.,16,TGTGCCAGCAGTTCTCGAGCGGCCACCGGATTAGAGACCCAGTACTTC,CASSSRAATGLETQYF
TRBJ2-7,.,TRBV29-1,.,13,TGCAGCGCCCTGCGGCGGGACCCCTACGAGCAGTACTTC,CSALRRDPYEQYF
TRBJ1-2,.,TRBV20-1,.,13,TGCAGTGCTAGAGTGGCCGGCTCTGAGGGCTACACCTTC,CSARVAGSEGYTF
TRBJ2-7,few,TRBV12-5,.,16,TGTGCTAGTGGTTTGGTACCTTGGGGGCATCCCTACGAGCAGTACTTC,CASGLVPWGHPYEQYF
TRBJ2-5,.,TRBV7-3,.,13,TGTGCCAGCAGCTTAAGTTCGTTAGAGACCCAGTACTTC,CASSLSSLETQYF